This T cell receptor (beta chain) was sequenced for a study of T cell changes during pregnancy in multiple sclerosis. About this clone: The junction does not match germline at one end; this may be a read error.

The CDR3 is made up of 17 amino acids. Germline V gives CDR1 SGHTS, CDR2 YDEGEE. Sequenced by immunoSEQ multiplex PCR; TCRdb stores in-frame clones only, minus some. The data contain 80,000 to 100,000 clones, roughly 92% of them seen just once; the ten biggest clones take up 0.99%. This TCR came from a female donor with multiple sclerosis, enrolled in a pregnancy study. The source was peripheral blood, collected after pregnancy. The chain carries TRBV5-8 and TRBJ2-1; TRBD2 matches 8 bases. CDR3 sequence: CASGLALAGLSYNEQFF. In nucleotides, the CDR3 is TGTGCCAGCGGCTTGGCTCTAGCGGGTCTCTCCTACAATGAGCAGTTCTTC. The full variable domain, with the rest looked up from reference TRBV5-8 and TRBJ2-1, is EAGVTQSPTHLIKTRGQQATLRCSPISGHTSVYWYQQALGLGLQFLLWYDEGEERNRGNFPPRFSGRQFPNYSSELNVNALELEDSALYLCASGLALAGLSYNEQFFGPGTRLTVL.